Listed below are T cell receptor beta chains from one sample, sequenced in a study of early T cells in non-severe SARS-CoV-2 infection. One entry per CDR3 protein, called by TCRdb with MiXCR from the 5' RACE reads. The top ten hold roughly 9% of the sample, which has about 43,000 distinct CDR3 sequences, 9.5% to 13% seen once. Material for sequencing was whole blood. The receptor source for this set is an adult who was a healthcare worker with PCR-confirmed SARS-CoV-2 infection or an uninfected control (not recorded which). Both conserved end residues are part of each CDR3. A D gene is named only where the DNA matches it firmly. Size values are once, few and many counts, or a class for expanded clones, and some rows have none.

j_call,d_call,clone_size,v_call,cdr3_nt,cdr3_aa
TRBJ2-2,TRBD1,NA,TRBV24-1,TGTGCCACCAGTGATCCAGGGGGCCGGGACGGGGAGCTGTTTTTT,CATSDPGGRDGELFF
TRBJ2-7,TRBD1,many,TRBV7-6,TGTGCCAGCAGCACCCGGGACAGGGGCGAGCAGTACTTC,CASSTRDRGEQYF
TRBJ1-4,NA,many,TRBV25-1,TGTGCCAGCAGTGAATATGGGGGGCGCAGATATGAAAAACTGTTTTTT,CASSEYGGRRYEKLFF
TRBJ2-5,NA,many,TRBV4-3,TGCGCCAGCAGCCAAGACGAAGGGGGAGGGGAGACCCAGTACTTC,CASSQDEGGGETQYF
TRBJ2-5,NA,NA,TRBV10-3,TGTGCCATCACCGATAACCAAGAGACCCAGTACTTC,CAITDNQETQYF
TRBJ2-1,NA,many,TRBV7-3,TGTGCCAGCAGCCGACGAACTATTGGAGGGGATGAGCAGTTCTTC,CASSRRTIGGDEQFF
TRBJ2-1,NA,many,TRBV18,TGTGCCAGCTCACCACTGCAGGGTGGTGAGCAGTTCTTC,CASSPLQGGEQFF
TRBJ1-1,TRBD1,NA,TRBV7-9,TGTGCCAGCAGCAAGGGACAGGGCAAGATTGCTGAAGCTTTCTTT,CASSKGQGKIAEAFF
TRBJ2-5,TRBD1,few,TRBV2,TGTGCCGGAAAGACAGGGGGCTATCAAGAGACCCAGTACTTC,CAGKTGGYQETQYF
TRBJ2-6,NA,many,TRBV27,TGTGCCAGCAGTTTCTTGGAGTTTTCTGGGGCCAACGTCCTGACTTTC,CASSFLEFSGANVLTF